The clone carrying this TCR beta chain turned up a few times. Its antigen remains unknown. The sample originates from a study of blood T cells in healthy people across ages. Sample-barcoded 5' priming and a J-beta primer mix drove a second PCR of about 6 to 12 cycles. Each CDR3 protein is one row after TCRdb ran MiXCR on the 5' RACE reads. The repertoire holds approximately 690,000 distinct CDR3 sequences, 58% seen once, with around 37% in the top ten. Study results and caveats: Per million T cells, TCR beta diversity dropped roughly linearly as age increased.

The CDR3 is made up of 16 amino acids. Trimming cost V 5 bases and J 1 base, with 15 bases left between them. In germline, CDR1 is MNHEY, CDR2 SMNVEV (reference sequence). Sequencing was performed on blood. The sequence came from a man aged 55 to 70 in good health. The J gene is TRBJ2-1, the V gene TRBV27; tentative D call: TRBD2 (5 bases). The CDR3 loop reads CASSLRRTDSYNEQFF. CDR3 coding DNA: TGTGCCAGCAGTCTCCGGCGGACTGATTCCTACAATGAGCAGTTCTTC.